This T cell receptor beta chain was obtained from a study of shared clonotypes between healthy human individuals. Study-level points and caveats: Relative to clonotypes present in all four donors, those not shared had lower generation probabilities. Between several donors, naive CD4 clonotypes were shared at a level of around 5.2%.

Using immunoSEQ multiplex PCR, the repertoire was profiled, and TCRdb retains in-frame clones only, with some absent. The table includes a few hundred thousand clones, around 87% detected once. Remarks on this clone: Antigen: not known. Distinct nucleotide sequences in the sample also encode this CDR3.

This CDR3 spans 11 amino acids. Germline V gene data show CDR1 as MNHNS and CDR2 as SASEGT. V was pared by 5 bases and J by 5 bases, with 7 bases between. Material: memory CD8+ T cells sorted from blood. Subset defined: CD45RO+ cells pooled with CCR7-negative TemRA cells. This sequence joins TRBV6-1 and TRBJ2-7, with D perhaps TRBD1 (5 bases). The clonotype originates from a man between 18 and 35 years old in good health. In nucleotides, the CDR3 is TGTGCCAGCAGTTGGGGCGACGAGCAGTACTTC. Translating gives CASSWGDEQYF.